Sequencing of this T cell receptor (beta chain) was carried out in a study of blood T cell repertoires in COVID-19. Study-wide background: Samples came from the United States, Italy and Spain, spanning acute and convalescent COVID-19. Sources were T cells, B-cell-depleted T cells, or PBMCs; the material itself was cDNA or gDNA.

CDR3 length equals 16 residues. Germline V lookup: CDR1 LNHDA, CDR2 SQIVND (reference sequence). With 5 bases clipped from V and 7 bases from J, the junction kept 13 bases outside the gene matches. In the source study's methods: Amplification with reference gene primers provided the estimates of nucleated cell counts. The table came from immunoSEQ multiplex PCR; TCRdb's copy has only in-frame clones and leaves some out. Clonal size and the V and J genes are those of that table, whereas D and trimming came from the DNA. The profile covers approximately 300,000 clones, with approximately 91% appearing a single time and less than 4% taken by the ten largest. Study members were between roughly 18 and 89 years old and lived in roughly 24 US regions.

This chain joins TRBV19 and TRBJ1-5; 8 nucleotides match TRBD1. The sample comprised PBMCs or T cells enriched from blood (not recorded which). The sequence came from a young woman who had been exposed to COVID-19. This CDR3 is CASSPTRGRGQQPQHF. CDR3 DNA: TGTGCCAGTAGTCCTACGAGAGGCAGGGGGCAGCAGCCCCAGCATTTT.